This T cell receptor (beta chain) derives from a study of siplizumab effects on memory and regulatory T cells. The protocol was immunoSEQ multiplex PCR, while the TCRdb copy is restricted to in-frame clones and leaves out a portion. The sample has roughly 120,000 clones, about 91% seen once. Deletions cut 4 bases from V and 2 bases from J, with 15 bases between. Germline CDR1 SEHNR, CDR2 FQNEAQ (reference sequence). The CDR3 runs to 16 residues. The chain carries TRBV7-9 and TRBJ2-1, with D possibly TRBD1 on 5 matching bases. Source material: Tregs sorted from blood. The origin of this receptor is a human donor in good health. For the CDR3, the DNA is TGTGCCAGCAGCTATCTGATGGGGCACCCCTACAATGAGCAGTTCTTC. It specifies CASSYLMGHPYNEQFF.